This entry features one TCR beta chain sequence. Antigen: not known. Germline lookup yields CDR1 MGHDK and CDR2 SYGVNS. This CDR3 is built from 15 residues. Trimming cost V 2 bases and J 1 base, with 11 bases left between them. RNA, once extracted, was reverse transcribed into cDNA for use as the sequencing template. Repertoires were generated with immunoSEQ multiplex PCR, while TCRdb's copy carries only in-frame clones and drops some. The sample has approximately 91,000 clones; 40% to 45% are singletons. These data are taken from a study of CD8+ T cells in alopecia areata. Background on the study: At a dose of 5 to 10 mg twice daily, oral tofacitinib was given to treated patients. Study conclusions and caveats: Scalp lesions, especially in alopecia totalis/universalis, had higher clonality than normal scalp.

The chain uses TRBV25-1 and TRBJ2-5, with D possibly being TRBD1 (5 bases). The sequence was collected from a human donor with alopecia areata. Sequencing input: CD4+ T cells sorted from blood. The CDR3 DNA reads TGTGCCAGCAGTGAAGGCCCAGGGATCCAAGAGACCCAGTACTTC. Translated, it gives CASSEGPGIQETQYF. Full variable domain (remainder filled in from reference TRBV25-1 and TRBJ2-5): EADIYQTPRYLVIGTGKKITLECSQTMGHDKMYWYQQDPGMELHLIHYSYGVNSTEKGDLSSESTVSRIRTEHFPLTLESARPSHTSQYLCASSEGPGIQETQYFGPGTRLLVL.